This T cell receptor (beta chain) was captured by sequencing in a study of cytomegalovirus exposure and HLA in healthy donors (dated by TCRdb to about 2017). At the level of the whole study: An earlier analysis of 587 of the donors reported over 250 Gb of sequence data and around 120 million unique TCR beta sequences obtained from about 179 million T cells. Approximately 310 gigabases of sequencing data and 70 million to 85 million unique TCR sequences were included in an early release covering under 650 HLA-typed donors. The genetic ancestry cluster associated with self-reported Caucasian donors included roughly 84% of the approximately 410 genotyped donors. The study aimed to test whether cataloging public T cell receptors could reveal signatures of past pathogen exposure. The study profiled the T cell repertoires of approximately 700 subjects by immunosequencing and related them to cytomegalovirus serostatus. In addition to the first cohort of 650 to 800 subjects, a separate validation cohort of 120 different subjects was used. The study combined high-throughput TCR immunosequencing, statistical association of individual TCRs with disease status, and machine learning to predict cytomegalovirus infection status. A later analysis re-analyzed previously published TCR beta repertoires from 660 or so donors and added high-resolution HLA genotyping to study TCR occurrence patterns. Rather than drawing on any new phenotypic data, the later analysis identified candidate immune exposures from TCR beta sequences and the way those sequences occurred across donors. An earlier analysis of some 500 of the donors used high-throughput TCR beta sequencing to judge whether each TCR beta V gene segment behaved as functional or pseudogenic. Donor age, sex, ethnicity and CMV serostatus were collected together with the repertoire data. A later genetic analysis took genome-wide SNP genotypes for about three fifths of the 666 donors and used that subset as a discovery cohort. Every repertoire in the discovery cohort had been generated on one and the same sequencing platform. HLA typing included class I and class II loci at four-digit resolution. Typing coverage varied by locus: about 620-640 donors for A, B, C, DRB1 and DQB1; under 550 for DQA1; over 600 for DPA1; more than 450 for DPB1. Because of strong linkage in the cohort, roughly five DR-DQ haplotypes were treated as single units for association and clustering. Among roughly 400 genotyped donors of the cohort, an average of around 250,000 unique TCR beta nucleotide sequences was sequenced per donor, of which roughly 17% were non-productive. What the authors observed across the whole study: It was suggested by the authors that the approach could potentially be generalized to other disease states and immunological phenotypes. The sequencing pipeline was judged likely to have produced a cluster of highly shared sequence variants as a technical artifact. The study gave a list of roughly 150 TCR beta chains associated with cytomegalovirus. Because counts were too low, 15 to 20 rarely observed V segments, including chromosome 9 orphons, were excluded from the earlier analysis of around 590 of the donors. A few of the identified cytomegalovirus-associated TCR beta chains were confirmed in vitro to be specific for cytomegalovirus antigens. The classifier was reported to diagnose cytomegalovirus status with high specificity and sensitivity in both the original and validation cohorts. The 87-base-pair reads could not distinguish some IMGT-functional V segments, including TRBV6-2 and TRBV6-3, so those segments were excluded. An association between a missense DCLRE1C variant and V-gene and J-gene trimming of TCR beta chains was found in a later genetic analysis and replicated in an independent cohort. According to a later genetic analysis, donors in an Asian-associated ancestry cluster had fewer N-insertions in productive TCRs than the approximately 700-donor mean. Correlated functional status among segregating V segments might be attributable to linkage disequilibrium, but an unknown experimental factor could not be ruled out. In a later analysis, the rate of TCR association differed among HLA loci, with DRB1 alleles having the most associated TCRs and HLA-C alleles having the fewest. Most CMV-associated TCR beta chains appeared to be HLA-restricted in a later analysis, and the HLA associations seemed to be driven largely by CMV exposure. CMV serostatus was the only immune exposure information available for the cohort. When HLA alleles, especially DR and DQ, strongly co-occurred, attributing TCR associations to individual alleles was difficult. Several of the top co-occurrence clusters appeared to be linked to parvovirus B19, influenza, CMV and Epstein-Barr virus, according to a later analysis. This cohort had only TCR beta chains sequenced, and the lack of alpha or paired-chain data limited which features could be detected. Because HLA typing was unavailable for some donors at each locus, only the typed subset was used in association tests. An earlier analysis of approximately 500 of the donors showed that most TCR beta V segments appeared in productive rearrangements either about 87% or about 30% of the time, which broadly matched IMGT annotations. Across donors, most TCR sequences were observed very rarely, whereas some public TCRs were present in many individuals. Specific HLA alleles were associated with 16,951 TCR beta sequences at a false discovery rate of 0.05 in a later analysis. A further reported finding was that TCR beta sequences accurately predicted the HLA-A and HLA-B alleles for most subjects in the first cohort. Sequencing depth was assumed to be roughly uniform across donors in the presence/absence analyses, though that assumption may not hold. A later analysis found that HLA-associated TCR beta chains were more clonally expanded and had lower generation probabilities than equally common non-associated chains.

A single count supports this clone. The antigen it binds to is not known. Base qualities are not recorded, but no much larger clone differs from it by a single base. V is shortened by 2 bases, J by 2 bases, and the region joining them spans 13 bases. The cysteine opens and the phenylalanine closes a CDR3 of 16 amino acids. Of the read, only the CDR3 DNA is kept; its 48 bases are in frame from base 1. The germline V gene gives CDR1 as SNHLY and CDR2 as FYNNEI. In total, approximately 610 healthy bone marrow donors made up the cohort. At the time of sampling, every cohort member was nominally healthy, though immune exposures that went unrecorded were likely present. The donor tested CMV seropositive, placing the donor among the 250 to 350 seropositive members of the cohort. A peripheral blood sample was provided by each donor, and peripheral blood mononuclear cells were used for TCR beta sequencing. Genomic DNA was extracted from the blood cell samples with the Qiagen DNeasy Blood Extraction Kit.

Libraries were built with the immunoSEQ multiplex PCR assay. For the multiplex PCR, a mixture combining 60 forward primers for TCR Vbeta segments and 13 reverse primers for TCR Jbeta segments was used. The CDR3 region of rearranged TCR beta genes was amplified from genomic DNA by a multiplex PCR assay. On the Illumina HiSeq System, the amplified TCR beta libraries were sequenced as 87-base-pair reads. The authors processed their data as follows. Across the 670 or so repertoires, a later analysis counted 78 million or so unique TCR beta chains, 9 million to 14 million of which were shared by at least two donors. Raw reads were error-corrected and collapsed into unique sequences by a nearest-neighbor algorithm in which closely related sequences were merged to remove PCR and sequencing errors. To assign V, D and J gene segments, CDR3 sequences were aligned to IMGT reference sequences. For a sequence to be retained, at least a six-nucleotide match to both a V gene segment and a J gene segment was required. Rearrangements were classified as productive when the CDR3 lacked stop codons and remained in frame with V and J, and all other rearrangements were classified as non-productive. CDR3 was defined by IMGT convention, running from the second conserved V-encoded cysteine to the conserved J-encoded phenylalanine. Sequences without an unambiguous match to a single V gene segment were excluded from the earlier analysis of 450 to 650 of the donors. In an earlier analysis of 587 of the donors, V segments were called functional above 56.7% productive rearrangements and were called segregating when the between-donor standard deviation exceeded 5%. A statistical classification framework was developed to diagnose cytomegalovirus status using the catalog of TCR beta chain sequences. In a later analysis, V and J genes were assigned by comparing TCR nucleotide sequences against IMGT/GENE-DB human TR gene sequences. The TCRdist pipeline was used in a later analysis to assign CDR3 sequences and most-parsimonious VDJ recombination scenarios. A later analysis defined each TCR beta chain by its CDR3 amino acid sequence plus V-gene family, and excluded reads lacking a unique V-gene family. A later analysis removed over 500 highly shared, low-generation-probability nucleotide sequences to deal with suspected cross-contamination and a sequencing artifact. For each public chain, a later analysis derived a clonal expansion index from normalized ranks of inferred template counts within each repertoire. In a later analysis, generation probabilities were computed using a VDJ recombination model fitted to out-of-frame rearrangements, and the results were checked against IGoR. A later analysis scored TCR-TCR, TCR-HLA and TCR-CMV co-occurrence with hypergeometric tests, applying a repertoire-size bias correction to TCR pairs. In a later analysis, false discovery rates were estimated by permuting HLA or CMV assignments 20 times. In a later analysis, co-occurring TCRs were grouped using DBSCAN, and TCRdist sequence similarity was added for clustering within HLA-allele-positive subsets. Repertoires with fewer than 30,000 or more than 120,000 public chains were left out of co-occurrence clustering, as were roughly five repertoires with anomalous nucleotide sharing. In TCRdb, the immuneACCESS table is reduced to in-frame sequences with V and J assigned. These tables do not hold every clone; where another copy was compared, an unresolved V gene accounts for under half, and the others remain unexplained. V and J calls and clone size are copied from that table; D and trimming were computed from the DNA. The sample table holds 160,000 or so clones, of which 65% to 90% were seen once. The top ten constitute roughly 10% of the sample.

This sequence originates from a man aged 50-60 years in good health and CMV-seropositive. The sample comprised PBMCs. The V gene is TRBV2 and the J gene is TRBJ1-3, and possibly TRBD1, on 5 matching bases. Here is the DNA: TGTGCCAGCAGTGAATATCAGGGAGGCACTGGAAACACCATATATTTT. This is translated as CASSEYQGGTGNTIYF. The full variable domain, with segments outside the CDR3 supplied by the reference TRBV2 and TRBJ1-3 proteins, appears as EPEVTQTPSHQVTQMGQEVILRCVPISNHLYFYWYRQILGQKVEFLVSFYNNEISEKSEIFDDQFSVERPDGSNFTLKIRSTKLEDSAMYFCASSEYQGGTGNTIYFGEGSWLTVV.